This T cell receptor (beta chain) appears in the sequencing data of a study of T cells in Graves' hyperthyroidism and ophthalmopathy. Amplified regions were TCR beta CDR3 sequences from RNA transcripts. In the first-round RT-PCR of the TCR CDR3, the HTBI primer set was used. TCRdb ran MiXCR on the multiplex PCR reads and lists one entry per CDR3 protein. The sample has approximately 600,000 distinct CDR3 sequences; about 20% are singletons. Overall study results and limits: Among clonotypes expanded in thyroid above 0.001, most were also found in blood. Ophthalmopathy onset followed model prediction by a median approximately 7 months.

This clonotype was recorded many times. Its antigen is not known. The V end lost 6 bases, the J end lost 6 bases, and 7 bases lay between the germline ends. The CDR3 has 10 residues. Germline V lookup: CDR1 SQVTM, CDR2 ANQGSEA. The receptor was isolated from a man aged 25 to 45 with Graves' ophthalmopathy. The material sequenced was blood. The rearrangement uses TRBV29-1 and TRBJ2-3; D not certain. The chain's CDR3 is CSVAWDTQYF. The CDR3 DNA sequence: TGCAGCGTAGCCTGGGATACGCAGTATTTT.